The 6 T cell receptor beta chains below all came from one sample that was sequenced in a study of monozygotic twins with inflammatory bowel disease. Reprocessing the 5' RACE reads, TCRdb reports a single entry for every CDR3 protein and omits DNA. The ten most abundant clones cover 2% to 3% of a sample with fewer than 550,000 distinct CDR3 sequences. Material for sequencing was blood. These receptors originate from a human donor with ulcerative colitis or Crohn's disease, or a healthy co-twin of an affected twin (not recorded which).

The CDR3 region is CAFDRNTDTQYF. This rearrangement joins TRBV30 to TRBJ2-3; checking the TCRdb D call of TRBD1 is not possible without DNA. Germline assignment: CDR1 GTSNPN and CDR2 SVGIG (reference sequence). The CDR3 is made up of 12 amino acids.

This chain connects TRBV27 to TRBJ2-5; there is no DNA to check the TCRdb D call of TRBD1. The CDR3 sequence is 14 residues long. The germline V gene encodes CDR1 MNHEY and CDR2 SMNVEV (reference sequence). This CDR3 reads CASSTGQLMETQYF.

V usage is TRBV18 and J usage is TRBJ2-1. From germline, CDR1 is KGHSH and CDR2 LQKENI. CDR3 length: 16 residues. The CDR3 is CASSPPMPGGYNEQFF. Based on the CDR3 plus reference TRBV18 and TRBJ2-1, the full variable domain is NAGVMQNPRHLVRRRGQEARLRCSPMKGHSHVYWYRQLPEEGLKFMVYLQKENIIDESGMPKERFSAEFPKEGPSILRIQQVVRGDSAAYFCASSPPMPGGYNEQFFGPGTRLTVL.

The J gene is TRBJ2-1, the V gene TRBV5-5; TCRdb gives TRBD1 as the D gene, but with no DNA this cannot be confirmed. This CDR3 is built from 15 residues. Germline values: CDR1 SGHKS, CDR2 YYEKEE (reference sequence). CDR3 loop: CASSFNWQVPNEQFF. Together with reference TRBV5-5 and TRBJ2-1, the CDR3 gives the full variable domain: DAGVTQSPTHLIKTRGQQVTLRCSPISGHKSVSWYQQVLGQGPQFIFQYYEKEERGRGNFPDRFSARQFPNYSSELNVNALLLGDSALYLCASSFNWQVPNEQFFGPGTRLTVL.

The chain recombines TRBV5-4 with TRBJ2-2; TCRdb's D call of TRBD2 is untestable without DNA. Germline-derived CDR1 and CDR2 are SGHNT and YYREEE (reference sequence). This CDR3 is 15 amino acids long. CDR3 residues: CASSLKAGATGELFF.

The gene calls are TRBV4-1 and TRBJ2-4; TCRdb outputs TRBD1, but without DNA this stays unchecked. The CDR3 has 15 residues. Germline CDR1 reads MGHRA; CDR2 reads YSYEKL. CDR3: CASSQPGSNKNIQYF.